A selection of T cell receptor beta chains follows, all from one sample in a study of cytomegalovirus exposure and HLA in healthy donors. TCRdb's table, derived via immunoSEQ multiplex PCR, lists solely in-frame clones and lacks some. The profile covers roughly 260,000 clones, with about four fifths appearing a single time and roughly 2% taken by the ten largest. The sequenced sample was PBMCs. The receptors shown here come from a woman in her thirties or forties in good health and CMV-seropositive. Both conserved end residues are part of each CDR3. A clone size is listed for some rows: how often the clone was seen (once, few, many), or a class if it is expanded.

abundance | v_gene | CDR3aa
. | TRBV4-2 | CASSQGRTSGTSYNEQFF
once | TRBV4-3 | CASSHDAGGNEKLFF
. | TRBV28 | CASSGQDYSNQPQHF
. | TRBV15 | CATSRDTGGYGYTF
. | TRBV19 | CASSRTITKTGGVNYGYTF
. | TRBV4-2 | CASSDGRAPEQYF
. | TRBV5-8 | CASSERAGGFTDTQYF
few | TRBV19 | CATRTSAYNEQFF
. | TRBV4-2 | CASSQEVLLNTEAFF
. | TRBV20-1 | CSASGSGRQFF
. | TRBV12-5 | CASGNGQPQETQYF
. | TRBV27 | CASSSADRNSNQPQHF
. | TRBV19 | CASSIAGLPFNSPLHF
. | TRBV18 | CASSPRTGSQETQYF
. | TRBV7-2 | CASSLGSGGYEQYF